These 3 T cell receptor beta chains were sequenced from one sample in a study of T cells in narcolepsy. Assay: immunoSEQ multiplex PCR; the TCRdb copy retains only in-frame clones and omits some. The top ten hold 1.1% of the sample, which has approximately 35,000 clones, 80% seen once. Sample: memory (CD45RA-) CD4+ T cells from blood. The receptors stem from a human donor in good health.

The CDR3 is CASSLSGGTDTQYF. In DNA, the CDR3 is TGTGCCAGCAGTTTAAGCGGGGGCACAGATACGCAGTATTTT. The chain carries TRBV6-5 and TRBJ2-3; 7 bases fit TRBD2. With 4 bases clipped from V and 1 base from J, the junction kept 2 bases outside the gene matches. CDR3 length: 14 residues. Germline V gives CDR1 MNHEY, CDR2 SVGAGI.

The chain recombines TRBV5-1 with TRBJ2-5; TRBD1 matches at 7 bases. This CDR3 has 15 amino acids. The ends lost 4 bases at V and 5 bases at J; junction bases unmatched: 11. Germline V gives CDR1 SGHRS, CDR2 YFSETQ. For the CDR3, the DNA is TGCGCCAGCAGCAGGACAGGCCTTGATCGGGAGACCCAGTACTTC. Encoded protein: CASSRTGLDRETQYF.

This clone came up a few times. The chain couples TRBV18 to TRBJ2-7, with D perhaps TRBD2 (5 bases). V lost 3 bases and J 2 bases, leaving 11 bases between the germline ends. Germline V lookup: CDR1 KGHSH, CDR2 LQKENI. This CDR3 contains 14 residues. The CDR3 region has the DNA TGTGCCAGCTCACCCGACGGGATCCCCTACGAGCAGTACTTC. Its translation is CASSPDGIPYEQYF.